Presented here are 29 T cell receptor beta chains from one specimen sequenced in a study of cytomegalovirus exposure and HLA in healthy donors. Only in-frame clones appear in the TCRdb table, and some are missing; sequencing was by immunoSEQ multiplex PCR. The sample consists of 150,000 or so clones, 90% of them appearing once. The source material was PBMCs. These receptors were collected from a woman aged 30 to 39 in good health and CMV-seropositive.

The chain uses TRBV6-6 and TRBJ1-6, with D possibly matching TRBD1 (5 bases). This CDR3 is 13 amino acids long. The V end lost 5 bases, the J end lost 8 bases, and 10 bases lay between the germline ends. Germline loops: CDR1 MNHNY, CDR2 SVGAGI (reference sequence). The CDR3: CASSDSDYSPLHF. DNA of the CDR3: TGTGCCAGCAGTGACAGTGACTATTCACCCCTCCACTTT.

This CDR3 is CASSLNRGSIYGYTF. For the CDR3, the DNA is TGTGCCAGCAGTTTAAACAGGGGGTCGATCTATGGCTACACCTTC. The chain combines TRBV27 with TRBJ1-2; TRBD1 matches at 8 bases. The germline CDR1 and CDR2 sequences are MNHEY and SMNVEV (reference sequence). The CDR3 is made up of 15 amino acids. The J segment lost 4 bases and the V segment lost 2 bases, leaving 6 bases of the junction unmatched.

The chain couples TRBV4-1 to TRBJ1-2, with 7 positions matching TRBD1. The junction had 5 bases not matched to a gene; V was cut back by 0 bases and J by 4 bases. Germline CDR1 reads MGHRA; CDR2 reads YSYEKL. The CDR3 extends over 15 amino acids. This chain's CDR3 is CASSQEGTAGYGYTF. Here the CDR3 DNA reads TGCGCCAGCAGCCAAGAAGGGACAGCTGGCTATGGCTACACCTTC.

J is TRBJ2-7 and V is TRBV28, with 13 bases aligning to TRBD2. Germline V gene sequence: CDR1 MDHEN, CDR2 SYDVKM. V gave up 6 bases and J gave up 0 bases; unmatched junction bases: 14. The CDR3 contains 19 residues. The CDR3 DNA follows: TGTGCCAGCAGCCCCCGACTAGCGGGAGGAAAAGGGAGCTCCTACGAGCAGTACTTC. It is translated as CASSPRLAGGKGSSYEQYF.

CDR3 sequence reads: CASRTGLNSPLHF. DNA of the CDR3: TGTGCCAGCAGGACAGGGCTGAATTCACCCCTCCACTTT. This sequence joins TRBV6-5 and TRBJ1-6, with TRBD1 matching over 7 bases. CDR3 length equals 13 residues. Per germline, CDR1 MNHEY and CDR2 SVGAGI. The ends lost 6 bases at V and 7 bases at J; junction bases unmatched: 3.

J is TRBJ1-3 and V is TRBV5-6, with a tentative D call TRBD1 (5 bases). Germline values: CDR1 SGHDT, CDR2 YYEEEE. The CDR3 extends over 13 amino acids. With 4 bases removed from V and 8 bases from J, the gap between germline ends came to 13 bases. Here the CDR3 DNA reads TGTGCCAGCAGCCCAGGGTCCTTGGACACCATATATTTT. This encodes CASSPGSLDTIYF.

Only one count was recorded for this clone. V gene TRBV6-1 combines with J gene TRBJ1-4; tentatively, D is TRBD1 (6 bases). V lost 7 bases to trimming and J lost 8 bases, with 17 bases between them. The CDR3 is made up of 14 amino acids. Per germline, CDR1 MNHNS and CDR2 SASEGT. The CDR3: CASTVTRGDEKLFF. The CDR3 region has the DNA TGTGCCAGCACCGTCACCAGGGGCGACGAAAAACTGTTTTTT.

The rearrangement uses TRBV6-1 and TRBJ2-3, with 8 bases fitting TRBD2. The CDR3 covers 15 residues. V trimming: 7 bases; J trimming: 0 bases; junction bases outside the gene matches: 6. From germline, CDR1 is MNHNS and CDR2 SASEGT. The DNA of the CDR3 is TGTGCCAGCAAAATAGCGGGGCCCAGCACAGATACGCAGTATTTT. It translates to CASKIAGPSTDTQYF.

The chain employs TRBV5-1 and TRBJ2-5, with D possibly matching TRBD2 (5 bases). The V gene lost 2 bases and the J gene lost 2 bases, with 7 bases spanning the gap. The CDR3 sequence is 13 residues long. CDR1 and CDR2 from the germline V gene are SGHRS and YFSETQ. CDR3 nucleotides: TGCGCCAGCAGCTTCGGGGTACAAGAGACCCAGTACTTC. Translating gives CASSFGVQETQYF.

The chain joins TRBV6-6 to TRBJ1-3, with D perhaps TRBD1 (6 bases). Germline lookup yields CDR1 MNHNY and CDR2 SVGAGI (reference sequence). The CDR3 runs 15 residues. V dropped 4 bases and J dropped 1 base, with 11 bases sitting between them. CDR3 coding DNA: TGTGCCAGCAGTTCAAAAACAGGGTCTGGAAACACCATATATTTT. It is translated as CASSSKTGSGNTIYF.

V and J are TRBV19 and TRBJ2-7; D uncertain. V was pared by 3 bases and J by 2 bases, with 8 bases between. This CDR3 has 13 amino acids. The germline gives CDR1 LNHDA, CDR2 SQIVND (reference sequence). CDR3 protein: CASSIAPTYEQYF. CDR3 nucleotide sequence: TGTGCCAGTAGTATTGCGCCAACCTACGAGCAGTACTTC.

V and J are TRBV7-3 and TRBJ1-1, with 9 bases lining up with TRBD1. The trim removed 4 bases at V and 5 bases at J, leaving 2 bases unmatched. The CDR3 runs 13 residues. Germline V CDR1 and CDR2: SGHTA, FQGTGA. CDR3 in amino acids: CASSYDRGTEAFF. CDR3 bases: TGTGCCAGCAGCTACGACAGGGGGACTGAAGCTTTCTTT.

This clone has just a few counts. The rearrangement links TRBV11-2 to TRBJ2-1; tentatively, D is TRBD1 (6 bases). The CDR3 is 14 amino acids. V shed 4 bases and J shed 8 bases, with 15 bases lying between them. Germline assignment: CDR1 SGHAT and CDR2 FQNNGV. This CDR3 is CASSSRNQGYEQFF. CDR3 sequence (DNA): TGTGCCAGCAGCTCAAGAAACCAGGGGTATGAGCAGTTCTTC.

CDR3 residues: CASSVGGRRGLYEQYF. For the CDR3, the DNA is TGTGCCAGCAGCGTAGGAGGACGTAGGGGACTCTACGAGCAGTACTTC. The chain couples TRBV9 to TRBJ2-7, with TRBD2 as a possible D gene (6 bases). The CDR3 spans 16 residues. CDR1 SGDLS and CDR2 YYNGEE come from the germline V gene. Trimming cost V 0 bases and J 3 bases, with 16 bases left between them.

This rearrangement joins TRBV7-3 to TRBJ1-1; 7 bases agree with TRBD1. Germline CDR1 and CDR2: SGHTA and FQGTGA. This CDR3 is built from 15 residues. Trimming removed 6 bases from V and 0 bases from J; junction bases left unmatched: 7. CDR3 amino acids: CASSYTGDMNTEAFF. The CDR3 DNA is TGTGCCAGCAGTTACACAGGGGATATGAACACTGAAGCTTTCTTT.

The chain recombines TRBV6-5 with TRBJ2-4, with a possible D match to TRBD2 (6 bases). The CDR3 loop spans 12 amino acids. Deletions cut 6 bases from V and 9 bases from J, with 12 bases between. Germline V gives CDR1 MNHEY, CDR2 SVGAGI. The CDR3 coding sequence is TGTGCCAGCAGCGACGGGAGTACCATTCAGTACTTC. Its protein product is CASSDGSTIQYF.

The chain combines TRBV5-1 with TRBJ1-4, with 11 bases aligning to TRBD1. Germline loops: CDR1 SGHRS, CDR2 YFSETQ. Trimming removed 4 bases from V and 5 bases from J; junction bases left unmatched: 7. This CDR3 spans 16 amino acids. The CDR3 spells CASSLWGTGGNEKLFF. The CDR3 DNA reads TGCGCCAGCAGCCTCTGGGGGACAGGGGGGAATGAAAAACTGTTTTTT. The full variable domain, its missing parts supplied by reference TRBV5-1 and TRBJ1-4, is KAGVTQTPRYLIKTRGQQVTLSCSPISGHRSVSWYQQTPGQGLQFLFEYFSETQRNKGNFPGRFSGRQFSNSRSEMNVSTLELGDSALYLCASSLWGTGGNEKLFFGSGTQLSVL.

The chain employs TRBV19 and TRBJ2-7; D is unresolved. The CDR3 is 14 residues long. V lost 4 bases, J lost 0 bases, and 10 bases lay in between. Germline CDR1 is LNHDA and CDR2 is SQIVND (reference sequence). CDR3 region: CASSKTRSSYEQYF. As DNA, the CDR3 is TGTGCCAGTAGTAAGACACGTAGCTCCTACGAGCAGTACTTC.

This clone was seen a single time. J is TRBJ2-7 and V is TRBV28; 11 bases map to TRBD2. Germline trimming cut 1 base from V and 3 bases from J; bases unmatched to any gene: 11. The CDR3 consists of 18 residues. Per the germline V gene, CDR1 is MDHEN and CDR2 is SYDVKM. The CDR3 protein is CASSLYPQPSGRFYEQYF. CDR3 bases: TGTGCCAGCAGTTTATACCCCCAACCTAGCGGGAGGTTCTACGAGCAGTACTTC.

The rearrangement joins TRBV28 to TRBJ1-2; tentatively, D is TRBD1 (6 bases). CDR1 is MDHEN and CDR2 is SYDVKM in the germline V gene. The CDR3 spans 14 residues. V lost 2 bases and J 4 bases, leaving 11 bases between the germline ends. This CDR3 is CASSLHQGTYGYTF. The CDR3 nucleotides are TGTGCCAGCAGTTTACATCAGGGGACCTATGGCTACACCTTC.

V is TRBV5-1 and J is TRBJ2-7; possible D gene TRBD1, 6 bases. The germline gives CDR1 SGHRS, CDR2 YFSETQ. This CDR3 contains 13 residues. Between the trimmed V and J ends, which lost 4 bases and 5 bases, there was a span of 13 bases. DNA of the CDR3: TGCGCCAGCAGCGTACAGGGTTATCACGAGCAGTACTTC. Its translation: CASSVQGYHEQYF.

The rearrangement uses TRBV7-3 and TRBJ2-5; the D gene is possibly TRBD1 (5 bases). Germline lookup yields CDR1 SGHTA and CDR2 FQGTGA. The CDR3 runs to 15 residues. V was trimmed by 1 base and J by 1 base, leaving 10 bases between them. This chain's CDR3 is CASSLNSGLQETQYF. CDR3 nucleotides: TGTGCCAGCAGCTTAAATTCAGGGCTCCAAGAGACCCAGTACTTC.

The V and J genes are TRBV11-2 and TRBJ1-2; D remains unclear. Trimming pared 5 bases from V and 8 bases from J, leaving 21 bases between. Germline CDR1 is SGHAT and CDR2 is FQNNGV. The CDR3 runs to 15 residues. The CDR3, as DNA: TGTGCCAGCAGCCACACCGAGCTGGAGGCTCGGGGCTACACCTTC. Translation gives CASSHTELEARGYTF. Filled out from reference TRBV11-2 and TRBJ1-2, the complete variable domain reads EAGVAQSPRYKIIEKRQSVAFWCNPISGHATLYWYQQILGQGPKLLIQFQNNGVVDDSQLPKDRFSAERLKGVDSTLKIQPAKLEDSAVYLCASSHTELEARGYTFGSGTRLTVV.

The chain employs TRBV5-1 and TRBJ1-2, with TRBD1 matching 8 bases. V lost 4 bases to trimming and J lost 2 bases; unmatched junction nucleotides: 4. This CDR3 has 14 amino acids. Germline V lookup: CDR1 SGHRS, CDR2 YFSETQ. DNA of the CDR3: TGCGCCAGCAGCGTGGACAGGGACAACTATGGCTACACCTTC. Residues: CASSVDRDNYGYTF.

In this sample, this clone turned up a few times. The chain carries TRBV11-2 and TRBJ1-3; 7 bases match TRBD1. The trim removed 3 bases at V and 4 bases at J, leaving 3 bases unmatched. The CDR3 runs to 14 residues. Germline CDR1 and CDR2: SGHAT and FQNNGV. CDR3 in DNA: TGTGCCAGCAGCTTTCAGGGGGTAGGAAACACCATATATTTT. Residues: CASSFQGVGNTIYF.

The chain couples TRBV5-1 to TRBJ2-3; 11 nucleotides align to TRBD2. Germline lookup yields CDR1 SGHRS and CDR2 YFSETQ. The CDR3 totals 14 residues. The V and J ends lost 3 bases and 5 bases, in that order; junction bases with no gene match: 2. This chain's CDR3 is CASSSTSGEDTQYF. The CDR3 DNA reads TGCGCCAGCAGCTCGACTAGCGGGGAAGATACGCAGTATTTT.

The CDR3 loop reads CASSFRRAGGETQYF. For the CDR3, the DNA is TGCGCCAGCAGCTTTCGCCGAGCGGGAGGGGAGACCCAGTACTTC. The rearrangement joins TRBV5-1 to TRBJ2-5, with 10 bases that match TRBD2. Germline loops: CDR1 SGHRS, CDR2 YFSETQ. V dropped 2 bases and J dropped 5; count of bases not matched to a gene: 6. The CDR3 extends over 15 amino acids.

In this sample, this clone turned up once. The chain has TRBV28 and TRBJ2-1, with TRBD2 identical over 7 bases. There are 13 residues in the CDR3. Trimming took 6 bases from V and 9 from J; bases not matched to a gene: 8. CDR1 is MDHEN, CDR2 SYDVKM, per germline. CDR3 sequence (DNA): TGTGCCAGCAGGCTGGCGGGAGACCTTGAGCAGTTCTTC. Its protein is CASRLAGDLEQFF.

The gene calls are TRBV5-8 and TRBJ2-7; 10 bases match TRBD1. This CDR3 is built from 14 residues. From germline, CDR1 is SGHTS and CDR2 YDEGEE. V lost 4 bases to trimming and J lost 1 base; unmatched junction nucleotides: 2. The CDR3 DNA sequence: TGTGCCAGCAGCCGACAGGGGGCGTCCTACGAGCAGTACTTC. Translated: CASSRQGASYEQYF.